Each of the 2 T cell receptor beta chains below was sequenced from the same sample in a study of T-cell memory formation after mild COVID-19. TCRdb reprocessed the 5' RACE reads via MiXCR and lists one record per CDR3 protein. This table holds 120,000 to 150,000 distinct CDR3 sequences, over 15% found once. Sequencing was carried out using PBMCs or a T cell subset sorted from them (not recorded which). All receptors come from an adult woman who had mild COVID-19 (a few samples of this study predate the infection). Cell type and time point are not known.

The chain joins TRBV7-2 to TRBJ1-2, with 8 bases aligning to TRBD1. The length of the CDR3 is 16 residues. Germline V gives CDR1 SGHTA, CDR2 FQGNSA. V shed 4 bases, J shed 8 bases, and the junction held 15 bases outside the gene matches. The CDR3 bases are TGTGCCAGCAGCTCGGTCCAAGGGACAGGTTTTTCGGGCTACACCTTC. Protein: CASSSVQGTGFSGYTF.

For the CDR3, the DNA is TGTGCCAGCAGCTTAACGCTGCAGGGGGCTGAAGCTTTCTTT. It codes for CASSLTLQGAEAFF. The V gene is TRBV7-3, the J gene TRBJ1-1, with 7 bases that match TRBD1. With 0 bases clipped from V and 6 bases from J, the junction kept 4 bases outside the gene matches. Per germline, CDR1 SGHTA and CDR2 FQGTGA. The CDR3 has 14 amino acids.